The 14 T cell receptor beta chains listed next were all sequenced from one sample in a study of blood T cells in healthy people across ages. A J-beta primer mix and a sample-barcoded 5' primer were used in a second PCR of roughly 7 to 12 cycles. A single record per CDR3 protein comes from TCRdb applying MiXCR to the 5' RACE reads. The table has some 800,000 distinct CDR3 sequences, under 45% seen once. The sequencing sample was made of blood. All receptors derive from a man between 60 and 70 years old in good health.

There are a few counts of this clonotype. CDR3: CSAREVAGGDEQFF. In DNA form, the CDR3 reads TGCAGTGCTAGGGAGGTGGCAGGGGGGGATGAGCAGTTCTTC. V gene TRBV20-1 combines with J gene TRBJ2-1; either TRBD1 or TRBD2 may supply D (7 bases each). Germline CDR1 reads DFQATT; CDR2 reads SNEGSKA (reference sequence). The CDR3 is made up of 14 amino acids. Trimming shortened V by 3 bases and J by 8 bases, and 17 bases separated the two germline ends.

This clonotype was recorded a few times. V and J are TRBV7-2 and TRBJ1-2; 9 bases fit TRBD1. The CDR3 is 15 residues long. The V and J ends lost 1 base and 7 bases, in that order; junction bases with no gene match: 7. CDR1 and CDR2 from the germline V gene are SGHTA and FQGNSA. CDR3 DNA sequence: TGTGCCAGCAGCTTAGAAGGGACAGGGCCAGGTGGCTACACCTTC. This codes for CASSLEGTGPGGYTF.

The CDR3 nucleotides read TGCGCCAGCAGCCAATTTTTTGTTGGCCTGGGGAGGGACAATCAGCCCCAGCATTTT. As protein: CASSQFFVGLGRDNQPQHF. This chain joins TRBV4-3 and TRBJ1-5, with D hard to call. From germline, CDR1 is LGHNA and CDR2 YSLEER. The CDR3 length is 19 residues. V shed 2 bases and J shed 3 bases, with 23 bases lying between them.

This clonotype was observed a few times. The chain uses TRBV7-3 and TRBJ2-3, with 9 positions matching TRBD2. V trimming: 3 bases; J trimming: 2 bases; junction bases outside the gene matches: 3. This CDR3 is built from 15 residues. CDR1 and CDR2 from the germline V gene are SGHTA and FQGTGA. CDR3 nucleotide sequence: TGTGCCAGCAGCTTGAGCGGGGGGACCACAGATACGCAGTATTTT. Protein sequence: CASSLSGGTTDTQYF.

V is TRBV7-8 and J is TRBJ1-1; TRBD1 aligns across 9 bases. CDR1 SGHVS and CDR2 FQNEAQ come from the germline V gene. V dropped 5 bases and J dropped 1; count of bases not matched to a gene: 5. The CDR3 sequence is 15 residues long. The CDR3 spells CASSGPGQGNTEAFF. CDR3 sequence (DNA): TGTGCCAGCAGCGGTCCGGGACAGGGGAACACTGAAGCTTTCTTT. The whole variable domain, filled in from reference TRBV7-8 and TRBJ1-1, reads GAGVSQSPRYKVAKRGQDVALRCDPISGHVSLFWYQQALGQGPEFLTYFQNEAQLDKSGLPSDRFFAERPEGSVSTLKIQRTQQEDSAVYLCASSGPGQGNTEAFFGQGTRLTVV.

This clonotype was seen only a few times. V and J are TRBV5-1 and TRBJ2-1; TRBD2 matches 9 bases. CDR1 is SGHRS, CDR2 YFSETQ, per germline. The CDR3 spans 16 residues. J was trimmed by 4 bases and V by 5 bases; bases with no gene match: 10. The chain's CDR3 is CASRAAPAGGYNEQFF. In nucleotides, the CDR3 is TGCGCCAGCAGAGCCGCTCCAGCGGGGGGATACAATGAGCAGTTCTTC.

This clonotype has more than one count but fewer than ten. A read error may produce the germline difference seen at one junction end. The CDR3 protein is CASSDSRATEAFF. CDR3 nucleotide sequence: TGTGCCAGCAGTGACTCAAGGGCCACTGAAGCTTTCTTT. This chain joins TRBV6-2 or TRBV6-3 and TRBJ1-1; D not resolved. The CDR3 consists of 13 residues. In germline, CDR1 is MNHEY, CDR2 SVGEGT.

This rearrangement joins TRBV20-1 to TRBJ1-5; a possible D gene is TRBD1 (6 bases). CDR3 size: 14 residues. From germline, CDR1 is DFQATT and CDR2 SNEGSKA (reference sequence). V gave up 6 bases and J gave up 0 bases, with 12 bases separating them. The DNA for the CDR3 is TGCAGTGCACCCCGGACAGTTAGCAATCAGCCCCAGCATTTT. Its protein is CSAPRTVSNQPQHF.

The CDR3 sequence: CSGTTTSGKTNEQFF. CDR3 bases: TGCAGTGGTACGACGACTAGCGGCAAGACTAATGAGCAGTTCTTC. The rearrangement links TRBV20-1 to TRBJ2-1, with 9 bases identical to TRBD2. Trimming took 7 bases from V and 7 from J; bases not matched to a gene: 14. This CDR3 contains 15 residues. Germline V gene sequence: CDR1 DFQATT, CDR2 SNEGSKA (reference sequence).

In DNA form, the CDR3 reads TGTGCCAGCAGTTTAAAGAACGGCTGGGGCTACACCTTC. This translates into CASSLKNGWGYTF. The chain joins TRBV7-2 to TRBJ1-2; unclear D gene. CDR1 and CDR2 from the germline V gene are SGHTA and FQGNSA. The CDR3 consists of 13 residues. Trimming took 6 bases from V and 8 from J, leaving 16 bases between them.

The chain joins TRBV4-1 to TRBJ1-5; D is perhaps TRBD1 (6 bases). The CDR3 runs to 16 residues. Germline-derived CDR1 and CDR2 are MGHRA and YSYEKL. V was clipped by 1 base and J by 3 bases, with 13 bases between them. The CDR3 DNA follows: TGCGCCAGCAGCCAAGGCCCTTGGACAGACAATCAGCCCCAGCATTTT. Protein sequence: CASSQGPWTDNQPQHF.

The chain couples TRBV28 to TRBJ1-2; D unclear. The V end was cut by 5 bases, the J end by 8 bases, with 15 bases between. Germline CDR1 is MDHEN and CDR2 is SYDVKM. This CDR3 contains 13 residues. The CDR3 DNA reads TGTGCCAGCAGTGCGCCGGAGCGGGAGGGCTACACCTTC. Its protein is CASSAPEREGYTF.

The chain joins TRBV5-1 to TRBJ2-5, with 7 positions matching TRBD1. The CDR3 is 15 amino acids. V lost 0 bases and J lost 3; bases outside the gene matches: 5. Germline CDR1 reads SGHRS; CDR2 reads YFSETQ. The CDR3 spells CASSLGGQSKETQYF. CDR3 bases: TGCGCCAGCAGCTTGGGGGGACAGAGTAAAGAGACCCAGTACTTC. Full variable domain (rest looked up from reference TRBV5-1 and TRBJ2-5): KAGVTQTPRYLIKTRGQQVTLSCSPISGHRSVSWYQQTPGQGLQFLFEYFSETQRNKGNFPGRFSGRQFSNSRSEMNVSTLELGDSALYLCASSLGGQSKETQYFGPGTRLLVL.

This CDR3 is CASSLPHRGRNGYTF. CDR3 nucleotides: TGTGCCAGCAGCTTACCTCACAGGGGGCGGAATGGCTACACCTTC. The rearrangement links TRBV7-9 to TRBJ1-2; 9 bases match TRBD1. This CDR3 spans 15 amino acids. Germline CDR1 is SEHNR and CDR2 is FQNEAQ (reference sequence). Trimming took 2 bases from V and 6 from J; bases not matched to a gene: 7.